These 29 T cell receptor beta chains came from one sample sequenced in a study of blood T cell repertoires in COVID-19. Some clones are missing from TCRdb's copy, which holds only in-frame ones; the method was immunoSEQ multiplex PCR. The table lists hundreds of thousands of clones, roughly 86% of them singletons. Sequenced: peripheral blood. These receptors came from a human donor in a cohort sampled during active COVID-19.

This clone appeared once. The chain uses TRBV5-8 and TRBJ2-1; D gene ambiguous. The CDR3 spans 15 residues. The V end lost 0 bases, the J end lost 6 bases, and 13 bases lay between the germline ends. Germline V CDR1 and CDR2: SGHTS, YDEGEE. Here the CDR3 reads CASSLGLDSSNEQFF. The CDR3 DNA reads TGTGCCAGCAGCTTGGGTCTAGATAGTTCCAATGAGCAGTTCTTC.

The rearrangement joins TRBV5-5 to TRBJ2-1, with D possibly TRBD1 on 6 matching bases. From germline, CDR1 is SGHKS and CDR2 YYEKEE (reference sequence). Between the trimmed V and J ends, which lost 4 bases and 8 bases, there was a span of 28 bases. The CDR3 covers 18 residues. The CDR3 loop reads CASSPLVVSGQRGHEQFF. As DNA, the CDR3 is TGTGCCAGCAGCCCCCTTGTCGTTTCGGGACAAAGGGGACATGAGCAGTTCTTC.

The V and J genes are TRBV3-1 (or the pseudogene TRBV3-2) and TRBJ2-7; the D gene is possibly TRBD2 (6 bases). V lost 1 base, J lost 3 bases, and 10 bases lay in between. Germline loops: CDR1 LGHDT, CDR2 YNNKEL (reference sequence). The CDR3 is made up of 14 amino acids. The CDR3 protein is CASSQGGSGYEQYF. In DNA, the CDR3 is TGTGCCAGCAGCCAAGGGGGTAGCGGCTACGAGCAGTACTTC.

The DNA of the CDR3 is TGCGCCAGCAGCCAAGGTGGCAGGGGTCACTATGGCTACACCTTC. It encodes CASSQGGRGHYGYTF. The rearrangement joins TRBV4-3 to TRBJ1-2; a weak D match, TRBD1 (6 bases). This CDR3 region has 15 residues. Trimming removed 1 base from V and 3 bases from J, with 12 bases in between. In germline, CDR1 is LGHNA, CDR2 YSLEER.

The V call is TRBV7-6, the J call TRBJ1-5; D unresolved. CDR1 is SGHVS, CDR2 FNYEAQ, per germline. This CDR3 region has 15 residues. With 5 bases removed from V and 7 bases from J, the gap between germline ends came to 18 bases. The CDR3 protein is CASSNEGGLGQPQHF. CDR3 coding DNA: TGTGCCAGCAGCAACGAAGGAGGGCTGGGGCAGCCCCAGCATTTT.

This rearrangement joins TRBV28 to TRBJ2-2, with unresolved D. V was trimmed by 6 bases and J by 0 bases, leaving 8 bases between them. Per the germline V gene, CDR1 is MDHEN and CDR2 is SYDVKM. CDR3 length equals 14 residues. CDR3 protein: CASRTGPNTGELFF. CDR3 nucleotide sequence: TGTGCCAGCAGAACCGGTCCGAACACCGGGGAGCTGTTTTTT.

The V call is TRBV7-9, the J call TRBJ2-7, with D perhaps matching TRBD1 (5 bases). The CDR3 has 14 amino acids. V gave up 5 bases and J gave up 3 bases, with 14 bases separating them. Germline V gives CDR1 SEHNR, CDR2 FQNEAQ (reference sequence). The CDR3 protein is CASSPQATGYEQYF. CDR3 in DNA: TGTGCCAGCAGCCCACAGGCTACCGGCTACGAGCAGTACTTC.

CDR3 region: CASSQTPGTSGRSNPPFEQYF. Here the CDR3 DNA reads TGCGCCAGCAGCCAAACACCCGGGACTAGCGGGAGGTCAAACCCCCCCTTCGAGCAGTACTTC. V is TRBV4-3 and J is TRBJ2-7; 15 nucleotides agree with TRBD2. J gave up 6 bases and V 2 bases, and 20 bases lay outside the gene matches. The CDR3 is 21 amino acids. CDR1 and CDR2 (germline): LGHNA, YSLEER.

In its sample, this clone was seen once. The V call is TRBV28, the J call TRBJ2-7; the D gene is possibly TRBD1 (6 bases). CDR1 and CDR2 from the germline V gene are MDHEN and SYDVKM. With 6 bases removed from V and 6 bases from J, the gap between germline ends came to 12 bases. The CDR3 runs to 12 residues. The CDR3 bases are TGTGCCAGCAGGGCCAGGGGTCGCGAGCAGTACTTC. Translated, it gives CASRARGREQYF.

The rearrangement joins TRBV7-2 to TRBJ1-5; TRBD1 agrees at 10 bases. After removal of 7 bases from V and 5 bases from J, the junction contained 5 bases not matched to a gene. This CDR3 has 14 amino acids. Germline values: CDR1 SGHTA, CDR2 FQGNSA. The CDR3 DNA is TGTGCCAGCAACCCCGGGACAGGGGATCAGCCCCAGCATTTT. Translated: CASNPGTGDQPQHF.

In its sample, this clone was seen once. The gene calls are TRBV6-5 and TRBJ2-7; TRBD2 aligns across 15 bases. The V segment lost 0 bases and the J segment 6 bases; nucleotides outside the gene matches: 3. Germline V CDR1 and CDR2: MNHEY, SVGAGI. CDR3 length: 16 amino acids. The DNA of the CDR3 is TGTGCCAGCAGTTACTCCTGGACTAGCGGGAGGGCCGAGCAGTACTTC. It translates to CASSYSWTSGRAEQYF.

The sample holds one count of this clone. This chain links TRBV24-1 with TRBJ1-2; D is unresolved. The CDR3 has 12 amino acids. The germline gives CDR1 KGHDR, CDR2 SFDVKD. Deletions cut 5 bases from V and 2 bases from J, with 5 bases between. The CDR3 here is CATSAGNYGYTF. The CDR3 nucleotides read TGTGCCACCAGTGCGGGGAACTATGGCTACACCTTC.

The V and J genes are TRBV29-1 and TRBJ1-1; no clear D gene. The CDR3 is 13 amino acids. Per germline, CDR1 SQVTM and CDR2 ANQGSEA. The ends were cut back, 5 bases at V and 0 bases at J, with 10 bases in the middle. CDR3 residues: CSVRQSLNTEAFF. The CDR3 coding sequence is TGCAGCGTTAGACAAAGCTTGAACACTGAAGCTTTCTTT.

This chain connects TRBV27 to TRBJ1-2, with 8 positions matching TRBD1. CDR1 and CDR2 (germline): MNHEY, SMNVEV (reference sequence). The CDR3 spans 17 residues. V lost 2 bases and J lost 4; bases outside the gene matches: 12. The CDR3 spells CASSLRSGTGWGYGYTF. In nucleotides, the CDR3 is TGTGCCAGCAGTTTAAGATCGGGGACAGGATGGGGCTATGGCTACACCTTC.

This clone was seen once. CDR3 region: CSASSAGAGNTEAFF. The CDR3 nucleotides read TGCAGTGCGAGTTCGGCAGGGGCCGGGAACACTGAAGCTTTCTTT. This chain links TRBV20-1 with TRBJ1-1; D possibly corresponds to TRBD1 (6 bases). The V gene's germline CDR1 is DFQATT and CDR2 SNEGSKA (reference sequence). CDR3 length equals 15 residues. V lost 6 bases and J 1 base, leaving 18 bases between the germline ends.

The CDR3 here is CAWSRGWGTQYF. CDR3 bases: TGTGCCTGGAGTAGAGGGTGGGGGACCCAGTACTTC. This chain links TRBV30 with TRBJ2-5; perhaps TRBD2 as D (5 bases). The CDR3 is 12 amino acids. The germline V and J ends were trimmed by 2 bases and 7 bases, with 11 bases remaining between them. The germline V gene encodes CDR1 GTSNPN and CDR2 SVGIG (reference sequence).

The J gene is TRBJ2-1, the V gene TRBV2, with a possible D match to TRBD1 (6 bases). The CDR3 runs 11 residues. Germline-derived CDR1 and CDR2 are SNHLY and FYNNEI. The V end was cut by 11 bases, the J end by 4 bases, with 9 bases between. CDR3 sequence reads: CAQGSYNEQFF. CDR3 coding DNA: TGTGCCCAGGGGTCATACAATGAGCAGTTCTTC.

The chain has TRBV7-9 and TRBJ2-7, with 7 bases that match TRBD2. Germline V gene sequence: CDR1 SEHNR, CDR2 FQNEAQ (reference sequence). The CDR3 runs 15 residues. V shed 1 base and J 4 bases; nucleotides not matched to a gene: 7. Here the CDR3 DNA reads TGTGCCAGCAGCTTAGGCGGGGGTGCCGGGTACGAGCAGTACTTC. This sequence encodes CASSLGGGAGYEQYF.

This clone came up a few times. J is TRBJ2-7 and V is TRBV5-1; 7 bases map to TRBD1. This CDR3 is built from 14 residues. Germline assignment: CDR1 SGHRS and CDR2 YFSETQ. After removal of 1 base from V and 0 bases from J, the junction contained 1 base not matched to a gene. The CDR3, as DNA: TGCGCCAGCAGCTTGACAGGGGACTCCTACGAGCAGTACTTC. Encoded protein: CASSLTGDSYEQYF.

About this clone itself: In the same sample, other DNA sequences code for this CDR3. J is TRBJ2-7 and V is TRBV5-4; 15 bases are shared with TRBD2. The junction had 4 bases not matched to a gene; V was cut back by 4 bases and J by 2 bases. This CDR3 is built from 16 residues. CDR1 and CDR2 from the germline V gene are SGHNT and YYREEE (reference sequence). CDR3 amino acids: CASSTGLAGGTYEQYF. CDR3 coding DNA: TGTGCCAGCAGCACGGGACTAGCGGGAGGCACCTACGAGCAGTACTTC.

This chain uses TRBV27 with TRBJ1-4, with 10 bases lining up with TRBD1. The V segment lost 5 bases and the J segment 4 bases; nucleotides outside the gene matches: 4. Germline loops: CDR1 MNHEY, CDR2 SMNVEV (reference sequence). The CDR3 spans 15 residues. CDR3 region: CASSPGTGVNEKLFF. CDR3 sequence (DNA): TGTGCCAGCAGTCCCGGGACAGGGGTTAATGAAAAACTGTTTTTT.

In nucleotides, the CDR3 is TGCGCCAGCAGCTTGGGAGCGCCTCCCTACGAGCAGTACTTC. Its protein is CASSLGAPPYEQYF. The chain links TRBV4-3 to TRBJ2-7; tentative D call: TRBD2 (5 bases). Trimming stripped 5 bases from V and 2 bases from J, with 13 bases between. Germline assignment: CDR1 LGHNA and CDR2 YSLEER. The CDR3 totals 14 residues.

The chain uses TRBV7-9 and TRBJ1-2; TRBD1 is a possible D gene (6 bases). The CDR3 runs 17 residues. The V gene lost 2 bases and the J gene lost 4 bases, with 20 bases spanning the gap. In germline, CDR1 is SEHNR, CDR2 FQNEAQ (reference sequence). CDR3 bases: TGTGCCAGCAGCTTAAATCAACGGGGAGGGGGACCCTATGGCTACACCTTC. It translates to CASSLNQRGGGPYGYTF.

The V gene is TRBV5-1, the J gene TRBJ2-6, with D perhaps TRBD1 (6 bases). The CDR3 has 15 amino acids. V lost 4 bases, J lost 2 bases, and 10 bases lay in between. The germline V gene encodes CDR1 SGHRS and CDR2 YFSETQ. The CDR3 loop reads CASSPRQAGANVLTF. In nucleotides, the CDR3 is TGCGCCAGCAGCCCACGACAGGCTGGGGCCAACGTCCTGACTTTC.

The chain recombines TRBV5-1 with TRBJ2-2, with D possibly being TRBD2 (5 bases). CDR1 SGHRS and CDR2 YFSETQ come from the germline V gene. This CDR3 comprises 15 residues. V lost 5 bases and J 2 bases, leaving 13 bases between the germline ends. CDR3 coding DNA: TGCGCCAGCAGGGTCGGGAACGGAAACACCGGGGAGCTGTTTTTT. Amino acids: CASRVGNGNTGELFF.

The chain uses TRBV5-1 and TRBJ2-7; D perhaps matches TRBD1 (6 bases). This CDR3 region has 16 residues. CDR1 is SGHRS and CDR2 is YFSETQ in the germline V gene. V shed 4 bases and J shed 2 bases, with 19 bases lying between them. The CDR3 DNA sequence: TGCGCCAGCAGCCTGTTAGGAACAGGGACAACCTACGAGCAGTACTTC. As protein: CASSLLGTGTTYEQYF.

The gene calls are TRBV7-3 and TRBJ1-6; possible D gene TRBD1, 6 bases. Trimming cost V 2 bases and J 1 base, with 6 bases left between them. There are 15 residues in the CDR3. From germline, CDR1 is SGHTA and CDR2 FQGTGA. The CDR3 sequence is CASSLGTSYNSPLHF. CDR3 in DNA: TGTGCCAGCAGCTTAGGGACATCCTATAATTCACCCCTCCACTTT.

CDR3 residues: CASSVAGTGSTDTQYF. Written as DNA, the CDR3 is TGTGCCAGCAGCGTAGCTGGGACAGGGAGCACAGATACGCAGTATTTT. The gene calls are TRBV9 and TRBJ2-3, with 9 bases identical to TRBD1. Per germline, CDR1 SGDLS and CDR2 YYNGEE. The V gene end was trimmed by 0 bases and the J gene end by 0 bases; junction bases not matched to a gene: 2. The CDR3 is 16 residues long.

The gene calls are TRBV4-3 and TRBJ1-1, with D possibly being TRBD1 (6 bases). Germline assignment: CDR1 LGHNA and CDR2 YSLEER. The length of the CDR3 is 15 residues. V was shortened by 4 bases and J by 1 base, with 13 bases between the two germline ends. The CDR3 is CASSPTEQGNTEAFF. The CDR3 DNA reads as TGCGCCAGCAGCCCGACCGAACAGGGGAACACTGAAGCTTTCTTT.